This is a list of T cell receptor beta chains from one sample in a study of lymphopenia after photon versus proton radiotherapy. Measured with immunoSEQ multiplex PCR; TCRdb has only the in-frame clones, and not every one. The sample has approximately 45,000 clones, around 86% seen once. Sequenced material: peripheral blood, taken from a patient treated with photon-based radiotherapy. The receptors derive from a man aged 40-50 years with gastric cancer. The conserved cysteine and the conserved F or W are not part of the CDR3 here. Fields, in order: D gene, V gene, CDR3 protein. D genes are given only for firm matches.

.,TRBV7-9,ASSFVGDAEKLF
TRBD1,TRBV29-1,SGSGDRYDQETQY
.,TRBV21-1,ASIFGGENTEAF
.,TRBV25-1,ASSPGRALH
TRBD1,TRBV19,ASSPTGGFDTQY
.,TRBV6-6,ASSYPTTTEGGYT
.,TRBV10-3,AISEGLRDGYT
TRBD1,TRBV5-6,ASSHGTAYEQY
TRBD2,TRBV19,ASSIGLAGTRHDTQY
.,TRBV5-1,ASSLQVWEVGT
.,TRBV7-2,ASSTRGTTNEKLF